The clone carrying this TCR beta chain was counted a few times. Its antigen is not known. These data are taken from a study of T cell repertoires in cytomegalovirus infection. Study-wide context: Evidence of both CMV infection and a matching HLA type came from public TCR beta signatures. Study results and limitations: Predominance within the ex vivo response was attributable to HLA-C-restricted CMV-specific TCR beta clonotypes.

TCRdb reprocessed the reads via MiXCR and lists one record per CDR3 protein. The data hold around 570,000 distinct CDR3 sequences, with roughly 42% observed a single time. V was cut by 5 bases and J by 1 base, with 18 bases left in between. Looked up from germline, CDR1 is MNHEY and CDR2 is SMNVEV (reference sequence). The CDR3 is 18 residues long. The V call is TRBV27, the J call TRBJ1-6; D is possibly TRBD1 (6 bases). The receptor was derived from a human donor in good health (CMV status not recorded). Some clones in this sample may be carry-over from other donors' samples. The input for sequencing was cultured PBMCs, taken from culture after CMV antigen stimulation. In DNA form, the CDR3 reads TGTGCCAGCAGTCCCCCCGGGACAACGAGGTCCTATAATTCACCCCTCCACTTT. Its translation: CASSPPGTTRSYNSPLHF.